This T cell receptor beta chain was observed in a study of cytomegalovirus exposure and HLA in healthy donors. General study results and limits: CMV antigen specificity was confirmed in vitro for a few CMV-associated chains. In a later analysis, TCR association rates varied by HLA locus: DRB1 most, HLA-C fewest. A later analysis linked a missense DCLRE1C variant to TCR beta V- and J-gene trimming.

The study ran its PCR with 60 Vbeta and 13 Jbeta primers. Clones were sequenced by immunoSEQ multiplex PCR, and TCRdb holds only the in-frame ones, with some missing. The data show 80,000 or so clones, over 70% seen once. Donors in the study were healthy people who gave bone marrow. The germline V gene has CDR1 SGDLS and CDR2 YYNGEE. The junction had 2 bases not matched to a gene; V was cut back by 1 base and J by 5 bases. This CDR3 is built from 14 residues. This clone was observed a handful of times. Its antigen remains unknown. This TCR was recovered from a woman aged 35 to 49 in good health and CMV-seronegative. The material sequenced was PBMCs. This chain uses TRBV9 with TRBJ2-1; 8 nucleotides align to TRBD2. CDR3 bases: TGTGCCAGCAGCGTAAGCGGGAGCGACAATGAGCAGTTCTTC. Its translation is CASSVSGSDNEQFF.